This T cell receptor (beta chain) originates from a study of cytomegalovirus exposure and HLA in healthy donors. Both 60 Vbeta primers and 13 Jbeta primers went into the PCR. Assay: immunoSEQ multiplex PCR; the TCRdb copy retains only in-frame clones and omits some. Of about 150,000 clones detected, roughly four fifths appear once; the ten largest clones hold 8.1%. Comments on this clone: Its target is not known.

Study-level findings and limits: Reports showed the classifier diagnosing cytomegalovirus status with high specificity and sensitivity.

V was trimmed by 7 bases and J by 6 bases, leaving 11 bases between them. The length of the CDR3 is 12 residues. CDR1 and CDR2 (germline): SNHLY, FYNNEI. Sequenced: PBMCs. This chain uses TRBV2 with TRBJ2-3; no definite D call. The source is a woman aged 45-65 years in good health and CMV-seropositive. CDR3 bases: TGTGCCAGCAATCTAGATGGTGATACGCAGTATTTT. Residues: CASNLDGDTQYF.